This T cell receptor (beta chain) derives from a study of memory CD4+ T cells and cytomegalovirus serostatus. The CDR3 has 13 amino acids. The V end was cut by 0 bases, the J end by 5 bases, with 8 bases between. Germline loops: CDR1 SGHRS, CDR2 YFSETQ. Sequencing used immunoSEQ multiplex PCR; TCRdb keeps in-frame clones, though not all of them. The sample lists under 75,000 clones, 80% seen once, with 0.53% in the top ten. The sort gate was single viable CD3+CD4+CD8-CD45RO+ cells for memory CD4+ T cells. Total CD4+ T cells were enriched by CD4 positive selection. This sequence joins TRBV5-1 and TRBJ2-5, with no clear D. The clonotype was recovered from an adult in good health and CMV-seronegative. Some clones in this sample may be carry-over from other donors' samples. Sequencing was carried out using memory CD4+ T cells from blood. This CDR3 is CASSLEISETQYF. The CDR3 region has the DNA TGCGCCAGCAGCTTGGAGATATCGGAGACCCAGTACTTC.